This T cell receptor (beta chain) comes out of a study of blood T cell repertoires in COVID-19. Data came from immunoSEQ multiplex PCR; TCRdb stores just in-frame clones and leaves some out. The sample consists of a few hundred thousand clones, about 79% of them appearing once. V lost 1 base and J lost 3; bases outside the gene matches: 7. Germline V gene lookup returns CDR1 SGHTA and CDR2 FQGTGA. The CDR3 is 16 residues long. The chain is built from TRBV7-3 and TRBJ2-5, with TRBD2 identical over 8 bases. What was sequenced was peripheral blood. The TCR was taken from a woman in her forties who had recovered from COVID-19. Here the CDR3 DNA reads TGTGCCAGCAGCTTAATAGGAGGACTAGCCGAAGAGACCCAGTACTTC. Its translation: CASSLIGGLAEETQYF.